The sequence of this TCR beta chain was determined in a study of blood T cell repertoires in COVID-19. On the study more broadly: Donors in the United States, Italy and Spain gave samples during acute or convalescent COVID-19.

CDR1 and CDR2 from the germline V gene are SGHNT and YYREEE (reference sequence). The CDR3 length is 16 residues. V gave up 10 bases and J gave up 0 bases, with 17 bases separating them. Using immunoSEQ multiplex PCR, the repertoire was profiled, and TCRdb retains in-frame clones only, with some absent. The sample includes about 90,000 clones, roughly 71% of them seen just once. Sequencing was carried out using peripheral blood. This clonotype was obtained from a woman aged 80 or over with acute or convalescent COVID-19. The chain combines TRBV5-4 with TRBJ2-6, with D tentatively TRBD2 (7 bases). In DNA, the CDR3 is TGTGCCGGGCGGGGGCGCCCACTCTCTGGGGCCAACGTCCTGACTTTC. It codes for CAGRGRPLSGANVLTF.